The 23 T cell receptor beta chains listed next were all sequenced from one sample in a study of cytomegalovirus exposure and HLA in healthy donors. A multiplex PCR was run with 60 Vbeta primers and 13 Jbeta primers. TCRdb's table, derived via immunoSEQ multiplex PCR, lists solely in-frame clones and lacks some. The sample consists of some 110,000 clones, under 85% of them appearing once. Sequencing was carried out using PBMCs. Receptors originate from a man aged 25 to 45 in good health and CMV-seropositive.

The rearrangement joins TRBV6-6 to TRBJ2-5; 8 bases fit TRBD1. Gene TRBJ2-7 matches the end of the DNA better, so the J call may be wrong. Germline-derived CDR1 and CDR2 are MNHNY and SVGAGI (reference sequence). This CDR3 is built from 15 residues. DNA of the CDR3: TGTGCCAGCAGTTCGATAGACAGGGGAGACTACGAGCAGTACTTC. It is translated as CASSSIDRGDYEQYF.

The chain links TRBV4-1 to TRBJ2-3, with 8 positions matching TRBD1. Germline CDR1 and CDR2: MGHRA and YSYEKL. This CDR3 comprises 14 residues. V trimming: 4 bases; J trimming: 4 bases; junction bases outside the gene matches: 4. The CDR3 nucleotides are TGCGCCAGCAGCCCGGGACAGGCCGCAGATACGCAGTATTTT. Its protein product is CASSPGQAADTQYF.

V and J are TRBV7-2 and TRBJ2-7, with D unclear. Trimming removed 1 base at V and 3 bases at J, with 7 bases between. The CDR3 runs 13 residues. Germline loops: CDR1 SGHTA, CDR2 FQGNSA. CDR3 in DNA: TGTGCCAGCAGCTTAGAACCTAACTACGAGCAGTACTTC. Its protein is CASSLEPNYEQYF.

On this clone itself: The junction departs from germline at one end; a sequencing error may be responsible. V and J are TRBV5-1 and TRBJ1-2; a weak D match, TRBD1 (5 bases). The V gene's germline CDR1 is SGHRS and CDR2 YFSETQ. The CDR3 loop spans 15 amino acids. For the CDR3, the DNA is TGCGCCAGCAGCTTGGGTGCAGGGCCAAACTATGGCTACCCCTTC. This codes for CASSLGAGPNYGYPF.

This clone has just one count. The chain uses TRBV7-7 and TRBJ2-5, with D maybe TRBD2 (5 bases). The germline CDR1 and CDR2 sequences are SSHAT and FNYEAQ (reference sequence). The germline V and J ends were trimmed by 1 base and 4 bases, with 10 bases remaining between them. The CDR3 is made up of 14 amino acids. This CDR3 reads CASSLGRAGETQYF. For the CDR3, the DNA is TGTGCCAGCAGCTTAGGGCGCGCGGGAGAGACCCAGTACTTC.

The rearrangement uses TRBV27 and TRBJ2-6; 10 positions match TRBD1. This CDR3 contains 18 residues. The germline V gene has CDR1 MNHEY and CDR2 SMNVEV (reference sequence). V lost 5 bases to trimming and J lost 1 base; unmatched junction nucleotides: 8. DNA for the CDR3: TGTGCCAGCAGTCTGAGACAGGGGGCATGGTCTGGGGCCAACGTCCTGACTTTC. Translation gives CASSLRQGAWSGANVLTF.

The chain is built from TRBV10-2 and TRBJ2-5; tentatively, D is TRBD2 (5 bases). CDR3 length equals 14 residues. Germline lookup yields CDR1 WSHSY and CDR2 SAAADI. V was cut by 5 bases and J by 1 base, with 11 bases left in between. The CDR3 DNA follows: TGCGCCAGCAGTCTCTCGCGGGCCCAAGAGACCCAGTACTTC. This codes for CASSLSRAQETQYF.

The chain employs TRBV7-2 and TRBJ1-4; no reliable D call. Trimming took 2 bases from V and 4 from J, leaving 8 bases between them. CDR1 and CDR2 (germline): SGHTA, FQGNSA. The CDR3 is 14 amino acids. CDR3 sequence: CASSLPQNNEKLFF. Here the CDR3 DNA reads TGTGCCAGCAGCTTACCACAGAATAATGAAAAACTGTTTTTT.

The J gene is TRBJ1-1, the V gene TRBV5-4; possibly TRBD1 for D (5 bases). The germline gives CDR1 SGHNT, CDR2 YYREEE (reference sequence). Trimming took off 1 base at V and 4 bases at J, with 17 bases between the two ends. The CDR3 is made up of 16 amino acids. The CDR3 here is CASSLNRGGGGTEAFF. The DNA for the CDR3 is TGTGCCAGCAGCTTGAATCGAGGTGGGGGAGGCACTGAAGCTTTCTTT.

V gene TRBV6-5 combines with J gene TRBJ1-2, with TRBD1 matching 7 bases. J was trimmed by 5 bases and V by 4 bases; bases with no gene match: 4. CDR3 length equals 13 residues. CDR1 is MNHEY and CDR2 is SVGAGI in the germline V gene. CDR3 amino acids: CASSSTGVYGYTF. CDR3 DNA sequence: TGTGCCAGCAGTTCCACAGGGGTTTATGGCTACACCTTC.

The V call is TRBV6-1, the J call TRBJ1-2; tentative D call: TRBD1 (5 bases). V lost 4 bases and J lost 4, with 16 bases in between. The CDR3 loop spans 15 amino acids. Germline-derived CDR1 and CDR2 are MNHNS and SASEGT. Here the CDR3 reads CASSALNKQVYGYTF. The CDR3 bases are TGTGCCAGCAGTGCTTTAAACAAACAGGTCTATGGCTACACCTTC.

The chain couples TRBV4-2 to TRBJ2-5; 13 bases line up with TRBD2. J lost 1 base, V lost 1 base, and 3 bases had no gene match. Germline CDR1 reads LGHNA; CDR2 reads YNFKEQ. The CDR3 is 17 residues long. CDR3 in amino acids: CASSQALAGGVQETQYF. Written as DNA, the CDR3 is TGTGCCAGCAGCCAAGCACTAGCGGGGGGGGTCCAAGAGACCCAGTACTTC.

V and J are TRBV27 and TRBJ1-5; D may be TRBD1 (5 bases). This CDR3 comprises 14 residues. CDR1 is MNHEY, CDR2 SMNVEV, per germline (reference sequence). V was clipped by 2 bases and J by 7 bases, with 12 bases between them. The DNA of the CDR3 is TGTGCCAGCAGTTTAGGGGTGGGGCTCCAGCCCCAGCATTTT. Amino acid sequence: CASSLGVGLQPQHF.

This clone has ten or more counts. The chain recombines TRBV5-6 with TRBJ2-1; D not resolved. V lost 2 bases and J lost 4, with 10 bases in between. The germline V gene has CDR1 SGHDT and CDR2 YYEEEE. The CDR3 consists of 14 residues. The CDR3 DNA reads TGTGCCAGCAGCTTCCCCTCTCGTTACAATGAGCAGTTCTTC. It specifies CASSFPSRYNEQFF.

In its sample, this clone was seen a few times. The rearrangement links TRBV7-6 to TRBJ1-1, with a tentative D call TRBD1 (6 bases). CDR1 and CDR2 (germline): SGHVS, FNYEAQ. The V gene lost 5 bases and the J gene lost 4 bases, with 14 bases spanning the gap. The CDR3 loop spans 14 amino acids. The CDR3 DNA sequence: TGTGCCAGCAGCCTCAGGGGTGGTGGCACTGAAGCTTTCTTT. It codes for CASSLRGGGTEAFF. Based on the CDR3 plus reference TRBV7-6 and TRBJ1-1, the full variable domain is GAGVSQSPRYKVTKRGQDVALRCDPISGHVSLYWYRQALGQGPEFLTYFNYEAQQDKSGLPNDRFSAERPEGSISTLTIQRTEQRDSAMYRCASSLRGGGTEAFFGQGTRLTVV.

The V call is TRBV6-5, the J call TRBJ1-1; D gene ambiguous. V was clipped by 0 bases and J by 3 bases, with 11 bases between them. Germline V gives CDR1 MNHEY, CDR2 SVGAGI. The CDR3 has 15 residues. As DNA, the CDR3 is TGTGCCAGCAGTTACTCGCAGGTCTTGGACACTGAAGCTTTCTTT. It specifies CASSYSQVLDTEAFF.

The chain links TRBV11-2 to TRBJ2-2; TRBD2 aligns across 10 bases. The V and J ends lost 2 bases and 2 bases, in that order; junction bases with no gene match: 2. This CDR3 comprises 16 residues. Germline V lookup: CDR1 SGHAT, CDR2 FQNNGV. The chain's CDR3 is CASSLPSGGNTGELFF. CDR3 DNA sequence: TGTGCCAGCAGCTTACCTAGCGGGGGTAACACCGGGGAGCTGTTTTTT.

This rearrangement joins TRBV7-9 to TRBJ1-1, with D possibly matching TRBD1 (5 bases). This CDR3 comprises 16 residues. CDR1 is SEHNR, CDR2 FQNEAQ, per germline (reference sequence). Trimming removed 6 bases from V and 0 bases from J, with 17 bases in between. Here the CDR3 reads CASSYRQRDMNTEAFF. Here the CDR3 DNA reads TGTGCCAGCAGTTATCGACAGCGAGATATGAACACTGAAGCTTTCTTT.

This chain joins TRBV9 and TRBJ1-4; D may be TRBD1 (5 bases). The germline gives CDR1 SGDLS, CDR2 YYNGEE. Trimming left V 0 bases short and J 8 bases short, with 11 bases between. CDR3 length equals 14 residues. Written as DNA, the CDR3 is TGTGCCAGCAGCGTAGGACAGATTGGCGAAAAACTGTTTTTT. Translation: CASSVGQIGEKLFF. Combining the CDR3 with reference TRBV9 and TRBJ1-4 gives the whole variable domain DSGVTQTPKHLITATGQRVTLRCSPRSGDLSVYWYQQSLDQGLQFLIQYYNGEERAKGNILERFSAQQFPDLHSELNLSSLELGDSALYFCASSVGQIGEKLFFGSGTQLSVL.

The chain couples TRBV19 to TRBJ1-1; 7 nucleotides match TRBD1. After removal of 5 bases from V and 6 bases from J, the junction contained 9 bases not matched to a gene. The CDR3 is made up of 14 amino acids. Germline CDR1 and CDR2: LNHDA and SQIVND (reference sequence). The CDR3 nucleotides are TGTGCCAGTAGTTTCCGACAGGGAGGTGCTGAAGCTTTCTTT. Translating gives CASSFRQGGAEAFF.

This rearrangement joins TRBV2 to TRBJ1-2; 7 nucleotides match TRBD1. The germline gives CDR1 SNHLY, CDR2 FYNNEI. The CDR3 covers 12 residues. J lost 12 bases, V lost 5 bases, and 9 bases had no gene match. The CDR3 loop is CASSYTEQGNTF. CDR3 coding DNA: TGTGCCAGCAGTTACACGGAACAGGGGAACACCTTC.

The CDR3 DNA reads TGTGCCAGTGGGGACAGGGCTCACGAGCAGTACTTC. Amino acids: CASGDRAHEQYF. This chain links TRBV6-1 with TRBJ2-7; 9 positions agree with TRBD1. The germline V gene encodes CDR1 MNHNS and CDR2 SASEGT. The CDR3 is 12 residues long. Losses at the gene ends were 9 bases for V and 5 bases for J; bases not matched to a gene: 5.

This clone was seen just once. This chain uses TRBV18 with TRBJ2-7; D possibly corresponds to TRBD1 (5 bases). Trimming left V 2 bases short and J 0 bases short, with 11 bases between. CDR1 and CDR2 (germline): KGHSH, LQKENI. The CDR3 is made up of 15 amino acids. Here the CDR3 reads CASSPDRLSSYEQYF. The CDR3 DNA is TGTGCCAGCTCACCAGACAGACTGAGCTCCTACGAGCAGTACTTC.